The 30 T cell receptor beta chains presented below share a single source sample, sequenced in a study of regulatory T cells in long-lasting Graves disease (dated by TCRdb to about 2021). The time point label here, explained by the study, means: newly diagnosed GD, antithyroid drugs for less than 3 months. RNA was extracted from PBMCs in TRIzol for both TCR sequencing and RNA sequencing. Receptor libraries were prepared by multiplex PCR. Data came from an Illumina HiSeq 4000. iRepertoire HTBI primers and Arm-PCR amplification of CDR3 regions were used to construct TCR beta libraries. Through fastp at Q25 and MiXCR, TCRdb rebuilt clones from the public reads, retaining in-frame beta chains. Each CDR3 protein appears once, grouped with its most common genes and DNA. Across this sample there are fewer than 350,000 distinct CDR3 sequences, with about 18% seen only once. The ten top clones hold more than 35% of the sample.

The sample here was peripheral blood mononuclear cells (PBMCs), taken at new diagnosis, from a patient treated with antithyroid drugs. These receptors came from a female donor with Graves disease.

This clonotype has ten or more counts. The V and J genes are TRBV11-2 and TRBJ2-1, with TRBD2 identical over 9 bases. The CDR3 runs 16 residues. V was pared by 1 base and J by 6 bases, with 7 bases of the junction left unmatched. From germline, CDR1 is SGHAT and CDR2 FQNNGV. The CDR3 region has the DNA TGTGCCAGCAGCTTAGTAGCTAGCGGGGATTTCAATGAGCAGTTCTTC. It translates to CASSLVASGDFNEQFF.

Comments on this clonotype: Being one base from a much bigger clone, this may be a read error. This rearrangement joins TRBV6-2 or TRBV6-3 to TRBJ1-3, with a weak D call TRBD1 (5 bases). Trimming pared 5 bases from V and 1 base from J, leaving 18 bases between. CDR3 length: 17 residues. The germline CDR1 and CDR2 sequences are MNHEY and SVGEGT. The CDR3 protein is CASSGGELVSSGNTIYF. Written as DNA, the CDR3 is TGTGCCAGCAGTGGGGGTGAGTTGGTTAGTTCTGGAAACACCATATATTTT.

This clonotype was observed a handful of times. This sequence may be a read error, since a much larger clone differs from it by one base. V and J are TRBV13 and TRBJ2-3; no clear D gene. The V end lost 8 bases, the J end lost 1 base, and 16 bases lay between the germline ends. This CDR3 has 15 residues. Per germline, CDR1 PRHDT and CDR2 FYEKMQ (reference sequence). The CDR3 coding sequence is TGTGCCAGCTTACCCCGGGCCACTGGCACAGATACGCAGTATTTT. Residues: CASLPRATGTDTQYF.

This clonotype has just one count. A single base separates this from a much larger clone, so it may be a read error. The V and J genes are TRBV24-1 and TRBJ2-7; 7 bases fit TRBD2. Looked up from germline, CDR1 is KGHDR and CDR2 is SFDVKD. There are 12 residues in the CDR3. V shed 6 bases, J shed 7 bases, and the junction held 5 bases outside the gene matches. CDR3 amino acids: CATSPRGVEQYF. The DNA of the CDR3 is TGTGCCACCAGTCCCCGGGGGGTTGAGCAGTACTTC.

This clonotype was observed at least ten times. The chain employs TRBV5-1 and TRBJ2-7; no clear D. Germline V CDR1 and CDR2: SGHRS, YFSETQ. The CDR3 length is 13 residues. The ends were cut back, 3 bases at V and 1 base at J, with 8 bases in the middle. CDR3 region: CASSSGRSYEQYF. The CDR3 DNA sequence: TGCGCCAGCAGCTCGGGCAGATCCTACGAGCAGTACTTC.

The chain combines TRBV28 with TRBJ1-3; 7 bases fit TRBD1. V shed 5 bases and J 3 bases; nucleotides not matched to a gene: 7. The CDR3 spans 15 residues. Germline loops: CDR1 MDHEN, CDR2 SYDVKM. CDR3 amino acids: CASSLDGTVGNTIYF. The CDR3 bases are TGTGCCAGCAGTCTTGACGGGACAGTTGGAAACACCATATATTTT.

This clonotype has more than one count but fewer than ten. The chain has TRBV6-2 or TRBV6-3 and TRBJ2-1, with 12 bases that match TRBD2. The CDR3 covers 13 residues. Germline CDR1 and CDR2: MNHEY and SVGEGT. The ends lost 7 bases at V and 11 bases at J; junction bases unmatched: 6. CDR3 sequence reads: CASKRLAGAQQFF. CDR3 sequence (DNA): TGTGCCAGCAAGAGACTAGCGGGAGCTCAGCAGTTCTTC.

This clonotype was seen repeatedly, ten times or more. V gene TRBV11-3 combines with J gene TRBJ2-2; 14 bases line up with TRBD2. V shed 3 bases and J 4 bases; nucleotides not matched to a gene: 10. Germline V gives CDR1 SGHNT, CDR2 YENEEA. CDR3 length: 19 residues. The CDR3 nucleotides are TGTGCCAGCAGCTTCGTCTCGGGACTAGCGGGAGTGGGCACCGGGGAGCTGTTTTTT. Encoded protein: CASSFVSGLAGVGTGELFF.

This clonotype was observed many times. This chain links TRBV28 with TRBJ2-5, with D perhaps matching TRBD2 (6 bases). The germline V gene encodes CDR1 MDHEN and CDR2 SYDVKM. The CDR3 totals 14 residues. V was cut by 4 bases and J by 1 base, with 10 bases left in between. Here the CDR3 DNA reads TGTGCCAGCAGTTATAGCGGCCTCCAAGAGACCCAGTACTTC. Translated: CASSYSGLQETQYF.

This clonotype has at least ten counts. The chain joins TRBV28 to TRBJ2-1; 14 bases match TRBD2. Trimming took 6 bases from V and 7 from J; bases not matched to a gene: 8. Germline values: CDR1 MDHEN, CDR2 SYDVKM. The CDR3 length is 16 residues. The CDR3 DNA follows: TGTGCCAGCAGAACTCTGACTAGCGGGAGGGGGAATGAGCAGTTCTTC. It codes for CASRTLTSGRGNEQFF.

This clonotype was counted many times. This chain joins TRBV2 and TRBJ1-6; D call uncertain. The CDR3 has 14 residues. Germline loops: CDR1 SNHLY, CDR2 FYNNEI. V was cut by 6 bases and J by 0 bases, with 6 bases left in between. The CDR3 sequence is CASRLSSYNSPLHF. Written as DNA, the CDR3 is TGTGCCAGCAGGCTAAGCTCCTATAATTCACCCCTCCACTTT.

This clonotype was recorded a few times. The chain uses TRBV5-1 and TRBJ2-7, with D possibly being TRBD1 (6 bases). CDR1 and CDR2 (germline): SGHRS, YFSETQ. This CDR3 has 15 residues. The germline V and J ends were trimmed by 4 bases and 4 bases, with 18 bases remaining between them. The CDR3 coding sequence is TGCGCCAGCAGCGGGGTTTCAGGGGTAAGGTACGAGCAGTACTTC. Translation gives CASSGVSGVRYEQYF.

CDR3: CASSSREAPYEQYF. CDR3 DNA sequence: TGTGCCAGCAGCTCCCGGGAGGCCCCCTACGAGCAGTACTTC. The chain combines TRBV5-4 with TRBJ2-7; 7 bases align to TRBD2. The germline V gene has CDR1 SGHNT and CDR2 YYREEE (reference sequence). V shed 3 bases and J 2 bases; nucleotides not matched to a gene: 5. There are 14 residues in the CDR3.

This clonotype was counted a few times. CDR3 coding DNA: TGCAGCGTTAGAATGGGACAGGGGGCCGGTCAGCCCCAGCATTTT. It is translated as CSVRMGQGAGQPQHF. The genes are TRBV29-1 and TRBJ1-5; 12 bases fit TRBD1. Germline-derived CDR1 and CDR2 are SQVTM and ANQGSEA. With V trimmed by 5 bases and J by 6 bases, 8 bases remained unmatched. The length of the CDR3 is 15 residues.

This chain connects TRBV18 to TRBJ2-7; no definite D call. V dropped 8 bases and J dropped 6 bases, with 14 bases sitting between them. CDR1 and CDR2 from the germline V gene are KGHSH and LQKENI. There are 12 residues in the CDR3. CDR3 residues: CASTGPELEQYF. The CDR3 DNA is TGTGCCAGCACTGGACCTGAGCTCGAGCAGTACTTC.

This clonotype has only a few counts. The chain recombines TRBV18 with TRBJ2-1; TRBD2 aligns across 9 bases. The CDR3 is made up of 14 amino acids. Trimming took 2 bases from V and 7 from J; bases not matched to a gene: 3. CDR1 KGHSH and CDR2 LQKENI come from the germline V gene. CDR3 sequence: CASSPAGGLNEQFF. DNA of the CDR3: TGTGCCAGCTCACCAGCGGGAGGGTTGAATGAGCAGTTCTTC. Complete variable domain (other parts from reference TRBV18 and TRBJ2-1): NAGVMQNPRHLVRRRGQEARLRCSPMKGHSHVYWYRQLPEEGLKFMVYLQKENIIDESGMPKERFSAEFPKEGPSILRIQQVVRGDSAAYFCASSPAGGLNEQFFGPGTRLTVL.

This clonotype appeared a few times. The DNA of the CDR3 is TGCGCCAGCAGCCCGGGACAGGGGATTAACTATAATTCACCCCTCCACTTT. This codes for CASSPGQGINYNSPLHF. The J gene is TRBJ1-6, the V gene TRBV5-1; 10 nucleotides line up with TRBD1. There are 17 residues in the CDR3. Germline assignment: CDR1 SGHRS and CDR2 YFSETQ. With 4 bases clipped from V and 3 bases from J, the junction kept 7 bases outside the gene matches. The complete variable domain, with remaining parts taken from reference TRBV5-1 and TRBJ1-6, reads KAGVTQTPRYLIKTRGQQVTLSCSPISGHRSVSWYQQTPGQGLQFLFEYFSETQRNKGNFPGRFSGRQFSNSRSEMNVSTLELGDSALYLCASSPGQGINYNSPLHFGNGTRLTVT.

This clonotype has a count of ten or more. At one end the junction does not follow the germline gene, possibly because of a read error. This chain links TRBV7-7 with TRBJ2-3; maybe TRBD2 (5 bases). Germline V gene data show CDR1 as SSHAT and CDR2 as FNYEAQ (reference sequence). The CDR3 has 15 amino acids. This CDR3 is CASSLNEGPTDTQYF. The CDR3 coding sequence is TGTGCTAGCAGCTTAAACGAGGGTCCCACAGATACGCAGTATTTT.

This clonotype was detected a few times. The V call is TRBV7-9, the J call TRBJ1-4; 7 bases match TRBD1. The CDR3 extends over 14 amino acids. The germline V gene has CDR1 SEHNR and CDR2 FQNEAQ (reference sequence). V shed 2 bases and J 5 bases; nucleotides not matched to a gene: 2. CDR3 region: CASSLPGGNEKLFF. CDR3 DNA sequence: TGTGCCAGCAGCTTACCAGGGGGGAATGAAAAACTGTTTTTT.

The sample holds many counts of this clonotype. The chain employs TRBV13 and TRBJ2-1; no clear D. CDR1 is PRHDT, CDR2 FYEKMQ, per germline (reference sequence). The CDR3 length is 18 residues. V dropped 0 bases and J dropped 5 bases, with 20 bases sitting between them. The CDR3 DNA sequence: TGTGCCAGCAGCTTAGGGGCAATATTGTGGGAAGATCACAATGAGCAGTTCTTC. The encoded protein is CASSLGAILWEDHNEQFF. Variable domain in full (rest from reference TRBV13 and TRBJ2-1): AAGVIQSPRHLIKEKRETATLKCYPIPRHDTVYWYQQGPGQDPQFLISFYEKMQSDKGSIPDRFSAQQFSDYHSELNMSSLELGDSALYFCASSLGAILWEDHNEQFFGPGTRLTVL.

The genes are TRBV3-1 and TRBJ2-2, with D tentatively TRBD2 (5 bases). The germline V gene encodes CDR1 LGHDT and CDR2 YNNKEL (reference sequence). This CDR3 region has 19 residues. V lost 1 base to trimming and J lost 6 bases, with 24 bases between them. Here the CDR3 reads CASSQGRRRAAHQPGELFF. DNA for the CDR3: TGTGCCAGCAGCCAAGGCCGACGGCGGGCTGCTCATCAACCCGGGGAGCTGTTTTTT.

There are a few counts of this clonotype. The V call is TRBV12-3 or TRBV12-4, the J call TRBJ2-7, with TRBD1 identical over 8 bases. This CDR3 is built from 15 residues. V trimming: 5 bases; J trimming: 0 bases; junction bases outside the gene matches: 6. CDR3 residues: CASSQDRVPSYEQYF. The CDR3 DNA sequence: TGTGCCAGCAGTCAGGACAGGGTCCCCTCCTACGAGCAGTACTTC.

To note about this clonotype: It may be a read error: a sequence one base away is much more abundant. The CDR3 does not close with the conserved phenylalanine or tryptophan, likely indicating a read error. CDR3 DNA sequence: TGTGCCAGCAGTTACCCATTAAGCGGGAGGTCAGATACGCAGTATCTT. This translates into CASSYPLSGRSDTQYL. This rearrangement joins TRBV6-2 or TRBV6-3 to TRBJ2-3; TRBD2 matches at 9 bases. This CDR3 comprises 16 residues. V was pared by 2 bases and J by 4 bases, with 7 bases of the junction left unmatched. In germline, CDR1 is MNHEY, CDR2 SVGEGT.

In this sample, this clonotype turned up many times. The V and J genes are TRBV10-2 and TRBJ2-2, with unresolved D. Germline CDR1 WSHSY, CDR2 SAAADI. V shed 0 bases and J shed 8 bases, with 13 bases lying between them. CDR3 length: 15 residues. The CDR3 is CASSESNADRGELFF. CDR3 bases: TGCGCCAGCAGTGAGTCGAATGCCGACCGGGGGGAGCTGTTTTTT.

This clonotype was picked up many times. The chain couples TRBV30 to TRBJ1-5; D is unclear. V lost 1 base, J lost 5 bases, and 6 bases lay in between. There are 12 residues in the CDR3. CDR1 and CDR2 (germline): GTSNPN, SVGIG (reference sequence). CDR3 sequence: CAWSDGHQPQHF. CDR3 coding DNA: TGTGCCTGGAGTGATGGCCATCAGCCCCAGCATTTT. The whole variable domain, remainder taken from reference TRBV30 and TRBJ1-5, is SQTIHQWPATLVQPVGSPLSLECTVEGTSNPNLYWYRQAAGRGLQLLFYSVGIGQISSEVPQNLSASRPQDRQFILSSKKLLLSDSGFYLCAWSDGHQPQHFGDGTRLSIL.

In this sample, this clonotype turned up a few times. CDR3 sequence: CASSSPAGGGSNTEAFF. CDR3 sequence (DNA): TGTGCCAGCAGCTCCCCGGCAGGGGGGGGTTCGAACACTGAAGCTTTCTTT. The V call is TRBV7-9, the J call TRBJ1-1; TRBD1 matches at 7 bases. Trimming took 4 bases from V and 1 from J; bases not matched to a gene: 12. The CDR3 runs 17 residues. CDR1 and CDR2 from the germline V gene are SEHNR and FQNEAQ (reference sequence). The full variable domain, its missing parts supplied by reference TRBV7-9 and TRBJ1-1, is DTGVSQNPRHKITKRGQNVTFRCDPISEHNRLYWYRQTLGQGPEFLTYFQNEAQLEKSRLLSDRFSAERPKGSFSTLEIQRTEQGDSAMYLCASSSPAGGGSNTEAFFGQGTRLTVV.

This clonotype was counted ten times or more. The rearrangement links TRBV9 to TRBJ2-7; 12 bases fit TRBD2. Looked up from germline, CDR1 is SGDLS and CDR2 is YYNGEE. Losses at the gene ends were 0 bases for V and 7 bases for J; bases not matched to a gene: 11. This CDR3 is built from 17 residues. CDR3 in DNA: TGTGCCAGCAGCGTAGATGCTAGCGGGAGGGCCGGCGGGGAGCAGTACTTC. Translated: CASSVDASGRAGGEQYF.

This clonotype was counted many times. V gene TRBV2 combines with J gene TRBJ2-7; TRBD2 matches at 8 bases. CDR1 and CDR2 (germline): SNHLY, FYNNEI. The CDR3 consists of 15 residues. V lost 5 bases to trimming and J lost 1 base; unmatched junction nucleotides: 7. The CDR3 spells CASSFPGGSSYEQYF. CDR3 DNA sequence: TGTGCCAGCAGTTTTCCGGGAGGGTCGTCCTACGAGCAGTACTTC. The full variable domain, completed using reference TRBV2 and TRBJ2-7, is EPEVTQTPSHQVTQMGQEVILRCVPISNHLYFYWYRQILGQKVEFLVSFYNNEISEKSEIFDDQFSVERPDGSNFTLKIRSTKLEDSAMYFCASSFPGGSSYEQYFGPGTRLTVT.

The J gene is TRBJ2-5, the V gene TRBV20-1, with a possible D match to TRBD2 (6 bases). From germline, CDR1 is DFQATT and CDR2 SNEGSKA (reference sequence). The CDR3 spans 15 residues. The ends were cut back, 0 bases at V and 1 base at J, with 12 bases in the middle. The CDR3 loop reads CSARDAVGLQETQYF. The CDR3 DNA reads as TGCAGTGCTAGAGATGCGGTGGGACTCCAAGAGACCCAGTACTTC.

This clonotype has a single count. The V gene is TRBV27, the J gene TRBJ2-1; perhaps TRBD2 as D (7 bases). Germline V lookup: CDR1 MNHEY, CDR2 SMNVEV (reference sequence). Trimming removed 4 bases at V and 10 bases at J, with 14 bases between. CDR3 length equals 13 residues. The CDR3 reads CASSSGGGAEQFF. The CDR3 DNA is TGTGCCAGCAGTTCCGGAGGGGGGGCGGAGCAGTTCTTC.